The present TCR beta chain was sequenced within a study of T-cell memory formation after mild COVID-19. Whole-study context: TCR clustering was largely donor specific. Study conclusions and caveats: Later expanders leaned CD4+, whereas day 15 to 85 contracting clones were balanced CD4/CD8.

A few counts support this clonotype. What it binds is not known. Each CDR3 protein gets one entry after TCRdb re-called the 5' RACE reads with MiXCR. The sample carries tens of thousands of distinct CDR3 sequences, about 10% recorded once. Germline CDR1 and CDR2: SGHRS and YFSETQ. The ends lost 4 bases at V and 1 base at J; junction bases unmatched: 2. The CDR3 length is 15 residues. The sequence derives from a man younger than 35 who had mild COVID-19 (a few samples of this study predate the infection). Cell type and time point are not known. The chain recombines TRBV5-1 with TRBJ2-2, with 9 bases that match TRBD1. The sequencing input was PBMCs or a T cell subset sorted from them (not recorded which). DNA of the CDR3: TGCGCCAGCAGCAAGGACAGGGGGAACACCGGGGAGCTGTTTTTT. It yields the protein CASSKDRGNTGELFF.